The 5 T cell receptor beta chains below come from one sample, sequenced in a study of T cell responses to AZD1222 COVID-19 vaccine. TCRdb keeps only in-frame clones here, not all; method: immunoSEQ multiplex PCR. The sample contains more than 110,000 clones, around nine tenths of which appear only once. Material: peripheral blood, obtained on day 0 of AZD1222 vaccination. The receptors were sampled from an adult in good health.

The chain employs TRBV7-9 and TRBJ1-1, with D maybe TRBD1 (6 bases). V was pared by 5 bases and J by 0 bases, with 10 bases between. This CDR3 is 14 amino acids long. Per germline, CDR1 SEHNR and CDR2 FQNEAQ (reference sequence). CDR3 nucleotides: TGTGCCAGCAGCACAGGACAGATGAACACTGAAGCTTTCTTT. Its protein product is CASSTGQMNTEAFF.

This sequence joins TRBV25-1 and TRBJ2-5; TRBD2 matches 14 bases. The length of the CDR3 is 18 residues. Germline CDR1 reads MGHDK; CDR2 reads SYGVNS. Trimming took 3 bases from V and 5 from J; bases not matched to a gene: 11. CDR3 DNA: TGTGCCAGCAGTGATCCCCGGACTAGCGGGAGGATGTTGGAGACCCAGTACTTC. It translates to CASSDPRTSGRMLETQYF.

V gene TRBV6-6 combines with J gene TRBJ1-1, with 7 bases fitting TRBD1. CDR3 length: 23 amino acids. The ends lost 5 bases at V and 3 bases at J; junction bases unmatched: 33. Germline lookup yields CDR1 MNHNY and CDR2 SVGAGI (reference sequence). The CDR3 sequence is CASSPNPTTRVLLGGRRDTEAFF. CDR3 sequence (DNA): TGTGCCAGCAGTCCCAATCCTACTACTCGGGTTCTTCTAGGGGGCAGGAGGGACACTGAAGCTTTCTTT.

V is TRBV3-1 (or the pseudogene TRBV3-2) and J is TRBJ2-5, with D possibly matching TRBD2 (5 bases). CDR3 size: 15 residues. V dropped 3 bases and J dropped 3 bases, with 14 bases sitting between them. Germline CDR1 reads LGHDT; CDR2 reads YNNKEL (reference sequence). The CDR3 region has the DNA TGTGCCAGCAGCCAGATTGTAAGGAGGAAAGAGACCCAGTACTTC. Protein sequence: CASSQIVRRKETQYF.

The V and J genes are TRBV6-5 and TRBJ2-1; TRBD2 agrees at 10 bases. V lost 2 bases and J lost 9; bases outside the gene matches: 10. This CDR3 spans 16 amino acids. Germline V gene data show CDR1 as MNHEY and CDR2 as SVGAGI. As DNA, the CDR3 is TGTGCCAGCAGTTACGACGGGGTAGCGGGGGGAATTGAGCAGTTCTTC. Translating it yields CASSYDGVAGGIEQFF.